This T cell receptor (beta chain) was captured by sequencing in a study of type 1 and type 2 diabetes patients. The wider study: Participants included type 1 and type 2 diabetes patients plus nondiabetic controls.

Whole-study results and caveats: Type 2 diabetes repertoires were more diverse than type 1 diabetes repertoires. Some T1D-only expanded clones might appear in more T2D or control samples.

PCR was run on genomic DNA. The TCR beta CDR3 region was amplified using 30 forward and 13 reverse primers. MiXCR was run by TCRdb on the multiplex PCR reads, yielding one entry per CDR3 protein. The sample holds a few hundred thousand distinct CDR3 sequences; over 45% are singletons and the top ten take around 13%. Regarding this clonotype: Its antigen is not known. Mismatch with germline at one junction end may stem from a read error.

CDR3 length equals 14 residues. CDR1 KGHSH and CDR2 LQKENI come from the germline V gene. Sequenced input: peripheral blood mononuclear cells (PBMCs). The clonotype was recovered from a man aged 18-30 years with type 2 diabetes. V usage is TRBV18 and J usage is TRBJ2-7, with TRBD1 as a possible D gene (6 bases). CDR3: CASSTPGQRHEQYF. The CDR3 DNA reads TGTGCCAGCTCAACACCGGGACAACGTCACGAGCAGTACTTC.